This entry lists 27 T cell receptor beta chains sequenced from one sample in a study of T cells of healthy individuals. TCRdb redid the calling of the 5' RACE reads with MiXCR, one entry per CDR3 protein. Of 90,000 to 100,000 distinct CDR3 sequences detected, roughly 18% appear once; the ten largest clones hold more than 5.5%. The receptors originated from a human donor in good health.

The V call is TRBV20-1, the J call TRBJ2-7, with D possibly being TRBD1 or TRBD2 (5 bases each). This CDR3 has 15 residues. Germline CDR1 reads DFQATT; CDR2 reads SNEGSKA (reference sequence). The germline V and J ends were trimmed by 0 bases and 3 bases, with 15 bases remaining between them. This CDR3 reads CSARDPGRIVYEQYF. The CDR3 region has the DNA TGCAGTGCTAGAGATCCGGGACGGATAGTCTACGAGCAGTACTTC.

The rearrangement joins TRBV12-3 or TRBV12-4 to TRBJ2-2; D gene unclear. The CDR3 covers 12 residues. With 2 bases removed from V and 6 bases from J, the gap between germline ends came to 4 bases. CDR3 coding DNA: TGTGCCAGCAGTTTAAGTCCCGGGGAGCTGTTTTTT. Translation: CASSLSPGELFF.

This clonotype has at least ten counts. The chain combines TRBV7-2 with TRBJ2-1; tentatively, D is TRBD2 (5 bases). Germline V gene data show CDR1 as SGHTA and CDR2 as FQGNSA. The V gene lost 5 bases and the J gene lost 6 bases, with 17 bases spanning the gap. The CDR3 is 15 residues long. CDR3: CASSPGLQATNEQFF. CDR3 DNA sequence: TGTGCCAGCAGCCCCGGACTGCAAGCGACCAATGAGCAGTTCTTC.

The J gene is TRBJ1-1, the V gene TRBV11-1; D unclear. This CDR3 has 13 amino acids. Germline V gene data show CDR1 as SGHAT and CDR2 as FQDESV (reference sequence). V gave up 4 bases and J gave up 3 bases, with 9 bases separating them. Here the CDR3 reads CASSSSGYTEAFF. CDR3 nucleotide sequence: TGTGCCAGCAGCTCTAGTGGATACACTGAAGCTTTCTTT.

This clonotype has just a few counts. The chain combines TRBV7-9 with TRBJ1-1, with 9 bases that match TRBD1. Germline values: CDR1 SEHNR, CDR2 FQNEAQ (reference sequence). V shed 5 bases and J 4 bases; nucleotides not matched to a gene: 5. This CDR3 is 14 amino acids long. The CDR3 DNA follows: TGTGCCAGCAGCCCTCTGGGACAGGGCACTGAAGCTTTCTTT. This codes for CASSPLGQGTEAFF.

This chain connects TRBV15 to TRBJ1-1, with D maybe TRBD1 (6 bases). CDR3 size: 15 residues. Looked up from germline, CDR1 is LNHNV and CDR2 is YYDKDF (reference sequence). Trimming pared 2 bases from V and 5 bases from J, leaving 15 bases between. CDR3 region: CATSRTGHPGTEAFF. The CDR3 DNA is TGTGCCACCAGCAGAACGGGACACCCGGGGACTGAAGCTTTCTTT.

This clonotype has only a few counts. J is TRBJ2-1 and V is TRBV28; unclear D gene. The CDR3 is 10 amino acids. Germline V CDR1 and CDR2: MDHEN, SYDVKM. With 7 bases removed from V and 15 bases from J, the gap between germline ends came to 13 bases. The CDR3 DNA sequence: TGTGCCAGCAACCTCGGACCTATGTTCTTC. It encodes CASNLGPMFF.

This clonotype was seen repeatedly, ten times or more. This sequence joins TRBV7-2 and TRBJ2-7; no clear D. With 5 bases removed from V and 3 bases from J, the gap between germline ends came to 8 bases. Germline values: CDR1 SGHTA, CDR2 FQGNSA. The CDR3 totals 12 residues. The CDR3 DNA follows: TGTGCCAGCAGCCAAACTGACTACGAGCAGTACTTC. Translated: CASSQTDYEQYF. Full variable domain (missing parts from reference TRBV7-2 and TRBJ2-7): GAGVSQSPSNKVTEKGKDVELRCDPISGHTALYWYRQSLGQGLEFLIYFQGNSAPDKSGLPSDRFSAERTGGSVSTLTIQRTQQEDSAVYLCASSQTDYEQYFGPGTRLTVT.

The chain carries TRBV5-1 and TRBJ2-3; perhaps TRBD2 as D (6 bases). The V end lost 4 bases, the J end lost 2 bases, and 14 bases lay between the germline ends. The CDR3 consists of 15 residues. Looked up from germline, CDR1 is SGHRS and CDR2 is YFSETQ. The CDR3 DNA sequence: TGCGCCAGCAGCCTGTCGAGCGGGCTCACAGATACGCAGTATTTT. Translating gives CASSLSSGLTDTQYF.

The chain links TRBV5-1 to TRBJ2-5; D is unclear. The CDR3 sequence is 11 residues long. CDR1 is SGHRS and CDR2 is YFSETQ in the germline V gene. With 4 bases removed from V and 1 base from J, the gap between germline ends came to 2 bases. The CDR3 loop is CASSVQETQYF. CDR3 DNA sequence: TGCGCCAGCAGCGTCCAAGAGACCCAGTACTTC.

To note about this clonotype: With a much larger clone just one base away, this may be a read error. The chain joins TRBV25-1 to TRBJ2-2; possible D gene TRBD2, 6 bases. Germline V CDR1 and CDR2: MGHDK, SYGVNS. Trimming removed 6 bases from V and 4 bases from J, with 15 bases in between. CDR3 length: 15 residues. DNA of the CDR3: TGTGCCAGCAGCCACTCGGACGGGGGCACCGGGGAGCTGTTTTTT. Translating gives CASSHSDGGTGELFF.

V is TRBV4-3 and J is TRBJ1-4; D is undetermined. Trimming pared 0 bases from V and 0 bases from J, leaving 5 bases between. The CDR3 consists of 15 residues. Looked up from germline, CDR1 is LGHNA and CDR2 is YSLEER. CDR3 sequence (DNA): TGCGCCAGCAGCCAAGATTTTACAACTAATGAAAAACTGTTTTTT. Its protein product is CASSQDFTTNEKLFF.

This clonotype came up a few times. The rearrangement uses TRBV6-5 and TRBJ1-4; no definite D call. The germline V and J ends were trimmed by 4 bases and 7 bases, with 13 bases remaining between them. This CDR3 comprises 14 residues. Looked up from germline, CDR1 is MNHEY and CDR2 is SVGAGI. The CDR3 sequence: CASSLFGRPEKLFF. The CDR3 DNA sequence: TGTGCCAGCAGTTTGTTCGGGCGGCCTGAAAAACTGTTTTTT.

This rearrangement joins TRBV2 to TRBJ2-5; D unresolved. The germline V and J ends were trimmed by 8 bases and 2 bases, with 9 bases remaining between them. Per germline, CDR1 SNHLY and CDR2 FYNNEI. This CDR3 is built from 12 residues. This CDR3 reads CASGYSQETQYF. The CDR3 DNA follows: TGTGCCAGCGGGTACAGTCAAGAGACCCAGTACTTC.

This chain links TRBV7-2 with TRBJ1-4; TRBD1 agrees at 10 bases. Germline V CDR1 and CDR2: SGHTA, FQGNSA. The V and J ends lost 6 bases and 6 bases, in that order; junction bases with no gene match: 7. CDR3 length: 15 amino acids. CDR3 DNA: TGTGCCAGCAGTCAAGAGGGACAGGGGTATGAAAAACTGTTTTTT. It encodes CASSQEGQGYEKLFF.

This clonotype was counted between two and nine times. The gene calls are TRBV5-6 and TRBJ2-7; no firm D call. Germline V gene sequence: CDR1 SGHDT, CDR2 YYEEEE. V lost 0 bases to trimming and J lost 6 bases, with 7 bases between them. The CDR3 contains 12 residues. As DNA, the CDR3 is TGTGCCAGCAGCTTGGGTTCTATCGAGCAGTACTTC. Protein: CASSLGSIEQYF.

This clonotype has at least ten counts. The rearrangement links TRBV20-1 to TRBJ1-1; 11 nucleotides match TRBD1. The germline V gene has CDR1 DFQATT and CDR2 SNEGSKA (reference sequence). The CDR3 loop spans 15 amino acids. After removal of 5 bases from V and 0 bases from J, the junction contained 5 bases not matched to a gene. The CDR3 sequence is CSAVDRGRMNTEAFF. The CDR3 DNA reads TGCAGTGCTGTGGACAGGGGGCGGATGAACACTGAAGCTTTCTTT.

The chain links TRBV18 to TRBJ1-5; a possible D gene is TRBD1 (5 bases). The CDR3 contains 15 residues. V dropped 1 base and J dropped 1 base, with 8 bases sitting between them. The germline CDR1 and CDR2 sequences are KGHSH and LQKENI. The chain's CDR3 is CASSPLRDSNQPQHF. Written as DNA, the CDR3 is TGTGCCAGCTCACCACTAAGGGACAGCAATCAGCCCCAGCATTTT. Supplemented by reference TRBV18 and TRBJ1-5, the full variable domain reads NAGVMQNPRHLVRRRGQEARLRCSPMKGHSHVYWYRQLPEEGLKFMVYLQKENIIDESGMPKERFSAEFPKEGPSILRIQQVVRGDSAAYFCASSPLRDSNQPQHFGDGTRLSIL.

In its sample, this clonotype was seen a few times. The chain employs TRBV3-1 and TRBJ1-2, with 9 bases matching TRBD1. Per germline, CDR1 LGHDT and CDR2 YNNKEL (reference sequence). This CDR3 comprises 14 residues. The junction had 0 bases not matched to a gene; V was cut back by 1 base and J by 3 bases. The chain's CDR3 is CASSQGTGDYGYTF. CDR3 bases: TGTGCCAGCAGCCAAGGGACAGGGGACTATGGCTACACCTTC.

The chain links TRBV5-1 to TRBJ2-5; D possibly corresponds to TRBD1 (5 bases). Germline V gene lookup returns CDR1 SGHRS and CDR2 YFSETQ. The V end lost 0 bases, the J end lost 3 bases, and 9 bases lay between the germline ends. The CDR3 is 14 amino acids. The CDR3 nucleotides read TGCGCCAGCAGCTTGGCTCGCAGGGAAGAGACCCAGTACTTC. This sequence encodes CASSLARREETQYF.

CDR3 amino acids: CASSSSTSGSYEQYF. In DNA form, the CDR3 reads TGTGCCAGCAGCTCATCAACTAGCGGATCCTACGAGCAGTACTTC. V is TRBV7-9 and J is TRBJ2-7; 8 nucleotides line up with TRBD2. Trimming cost V 4 bases and J 1 base; bases outside gene matches: 6. This CDR3 region has 15 residues. CDR1 and CDR2 from the germline V gene are SEHNR and FQNEAQ (reference sequence).

V gene TRBV4-1 combines with J gene TRBJ2-3; 10 bases are shared with TRBD1. Per the germline V gene, CDR1 is MGHRA and CDR2 is YSYEKL. CDR3 size: 16 residues. V shed 2 bases, J shed 2 bases, and the junction held 4 bases outside the gene matches. The CDR3 is CASSQTGTGVTDTQYF. The CDR3 DNA sequence: TGCGCCAGCAGCCAAACGGGGACAGGGGTCACAGATACGCAGTATTTT.

This chain uses TRBV7-6 with TRBJ2-1, with 7 bases aligning to TRBD1. The CDR3 is 18 residues long. Germline V gives CDR1 SGHVS, CDR2 FNYEAQ. V dropped 7 bases and J dropped 0; count of bases not matched to a gene: 15. The CDR3 protein is CASKQDRAYSHSYNEQFF. The CDR3, as DNA: TGTGCCAGCAAACAAGACAGGGCGTACTCTCACTCCTACAATGAGCAGTTCTTC.

The CDR3 is CASSLTVGVGYNEQFF. The CDR3, as DNA: TGTGCCAGCAGTTTAACGGTCGGGGTGGGCTACAATGAGCAGTTCTTC. This chain joins TRBV28 and TRBJ2-1, with D possibly matching TRBD2 (5 bases). This CDR3 is built from 16 residues. Germline assignment: CDR1 MDHEN and CDR2 SYDVKM. The V and J ends lost 2 bases and 3 bases respectively, with 14 bases between them.

The V and J genes are TRBV29-1 and TRBJ1-3; no clear D gene. V lost 6 bases and J 2 bases, leaving 17 bases between the germline ends. CDR1 SQVTM and CDR2 ANQGSEA come from the germline V gene. There are 15 residues in the CDR3. CDR3 protein: CSVSLGRVTGNTIYF. DNA for the CDR3: TGCAGCGTCTCCCTCGGGAGGGTAACTGGAAACACCATATATTTT. Full variable domain (outside the CDR3, taken from reference TRBV29-1 and TRBJ1-3): SAVISQKPSRDICQRGTSLTIQCQVDSQVTMMFWYRQQPGQSLTLIATANQGSEATYESGFVIDKFPISRPNLTFSTLTVSNMSPEDSSIYLCSVSLGRVTGNTIYFGEGSWLTVV.

The genes are TRBV20-1 and TRBJ2-1, with TRBD1 matching 7 bases. This CDR3 contains 15 residues. Looked up from germline, CDR1 is DFQATT and CDR2 is SNEGSKA (reference sequence). The ends lost 3 bases at V and 7 bases at J; junction bases unmatched: 12. DNA of the CDR3: TGCAGTGCTAGGTCCTGGGACAGTATAGTTAATGAGCAGTTCTTC. Protein product: CSARSWDSIVNEQFF.

This clonotype was picked up a small number of times. The genes are TRBV15 and TRBJ1-4, with TRBD1 identical over 7 bases. V shed 1 base, J shed 6 bases, and the junction held 5 bases outside the gene matches. Germline-derived CDR1 and CDR2 are LNHNV and YYDKDF (reference sequence). This CDR3 contains 15 residues. Here the CDR3 reads CATSRAAGGYEKLFF. The DNA of the CDR3 is TGTGCCACCAGCAGAGCAGCAGGGGGTTATGAAAAACTGTTTTTT.